This T cell receptor (beta chain) was found in a study of beta chain features in type 1 diabetes. Turning to the study itself: Age, gender and cell yields were similar between patients and healthy donors. General study findings and limits: Small HLA sub-analyses could not settle whether HLA shapes TCRB rearrangement. Whatever favoring of shorter templates PCR might show would apply equally to patients and controls. TCRB CDR3s were moderately but significantly shorter in Type 1 diabetes patients in all four CD4+ subsets.

This CDR3 spans 16 amino acids. Looked up from germline, CDR1 is SNHLY and CDR2 is FYNNEI. V trimming: 0 bases; J trimming: 4 bases; junction bases outside the gene matches: 5. Sequenced material consisted of expressed TCRB transcripts (all of the isolated RNA was reverse transcribed). TCRdb's copy holds only in-frame clones and misses some; the assay was immunoSEQ multiplex PCR. The repertoire has 55,000 to 85,000 clones, more than 45% of them found once; the top ten carry 0.7%. This clone was picked up a small number of times. Its antigen is unknown. Material for sequencing was central memory CD4+ T cells from blood. This clonotype was sampled from a young man with type 1 diabetes. The chain uses TRBV2 and TRBJ2-3; TRBD1 agrees at 9 bases. In DNA form, the CDR3 reads TGTGCCAGCAGTGAAGCTCCGGGACAGGGCGCAGATACGCAGTATTTT. Translation: CASSEAPGQGADTQYF.